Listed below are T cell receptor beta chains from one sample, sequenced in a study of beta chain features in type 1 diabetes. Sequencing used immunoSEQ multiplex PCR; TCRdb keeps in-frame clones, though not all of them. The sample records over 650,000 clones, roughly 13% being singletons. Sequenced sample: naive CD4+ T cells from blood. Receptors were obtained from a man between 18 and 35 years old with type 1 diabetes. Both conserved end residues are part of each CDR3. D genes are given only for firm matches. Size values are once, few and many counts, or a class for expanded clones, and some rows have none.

cdr3_nt: TGCGCCAGCAGACAGGATTCTCTGTATGGCTACACCTTC
cdr3_aa: CASRQDSLYGYTF
clone_size: -
d_call: -
v_call: TRBV5-1
j_call: TRBJ1-2

cdr3_nt: TGTGCCAGCACCAAGGGGGGGTCCGCAGAGACCCAGTACTTC
cdr3_aa: CASTKGGSAETQYF
clone_size: few
d_call: -
v_call: TRBV7-2
j_call: TRBJ2-5

cdr3_nt: TGTGCCAGCGTCCTCGGGGGTGGGAATCAGCCCCAGCATTTT
cdr3_aa: CASVLGGGNQPQHF
clone_size: few
d_call: -
v_call: TRBV7-9
j_call: TRBJ1-5

cdr3_nt: TGTGCCAGCAGTGAGGGACTAGCGGGAGCTGGGGCCAACGTCCTGACTTTC
cdr3_aa: CASSEGLAGAGANVLTF
clone_size: -
d_call: TRBD2
v_call: TRBV2
j_call: TRBJ2-6

cdr3_nt: TGTGCCAGTAGCCAGGCCTCTTTCAGCAATCAGCCCCAGCATTTT
cdr3_aa: CASSQASFSNQPQHF
clone_size: -
d_call: -
v_call: TRBV19
j_call: TRBJ1-5

cdr3_nt: TGTGCCAGCAAGGCTGACTCCTACAATGAGCAGTTCTTC
cdr3_aa: CASKADSYNEQFF
clone_size: few
d_call: -
v_call: TRBV6-5
j_call: TRBJ2-1

cdr3_nt: TGTGCCTGGGGCTCCAACTATGGCTACACCTTC
cdr3_aa: CAWGSNYGYTF
clone_size: few
d_call: -
v_call: TRBV30
j_call: TRBJ1-2

cdr3_nt: TGTGCCAGCAGCCCTTCTTACGAGCAGTACTTC
cdr3_aa: CASSPSYEQYF
clone_size: -
d_call: -
v_call: TRBV7-2
j_call: TRBJ2-7

cdr3_nt: TGTGCCTGGAGTGTGACCCAAGGTTTTAAGGACGGCTACACCTTC
cdr3_aa: CAWSVTQGFKDGYTF
clone_size: -
d_call: -
v_call: TRBV30
j_call: TRBJ1-2

cdr3_nt: TGTGCCAGCAGTCCCAACTTAGGGAGGGATAGCAATCAGCCCCAGCATTTT
cdr3_aa: CASSPNLGRDSNQPQHF
clone_size: few
d_call: -
v_call: TRBV28
j_call: TRBJ1-5

cdr3_nt: TGTGCCAGCAGCGGCGAGAGTCAACTGTTTTTT
cdr3_aa: CASSGESQLFF
clone_size: -
d_call: -
v_call: TRBV28
j_call: TRBJ1-4

cdr3_nt: TGCAGCGTTGATCTCAGGACTAGCGGGAGCTATGAGCAGTTCTTC
cdr3_aa: CSVDLRTSGSYEQFF
clone_size: -
d_call: TRBD2
v_call: TRBV29-1
j_call: TRBJ2-1

cdr3_nt: TGTGCCAGCGGAGGCCAGCTGAACACTGAAGCTTTCTTT
cdr3_aa: CASGGQLNTEAFF
clone_size: few
d_call: -
v_call: TRBV2
j_call: TRBJ1-1

cdr3_nt: TGCGCCAGCAGTCTCGCACAGGGGGGATTTGTAGCTTTCTTT
cdr3_aa: CASSLAQGGFVAFF
clone_size: -
d_call: TRBD1
v_call: TRBV23-1
j_call: TRBJ1-1

cdr3_nt: TGTGCCAGCAGCCAAGCACAATCTGGGGCCAACGTCCTGACTTTC
cdr3_aa: CASSQAQSGANVLTF
clone_size: few
d_call: -
v_call: TRBV4-2
j_call: TRBJ2-6

cdr3_nt: TGTGCCAGCTCGTCCACTAGCGGACAAGAGACCCAGTACTTC
cdr3_aa: CASSSTSGQETQYF
clone_size: few
d_call: TRBD2
v_call: TRBV18
j_call: TRBJ2-5

cdr3_nt: TGCACCAGCAGCCTCCAACCAGGACCGGTATTAGCCTACGAGCAGTACTTC
cdr3_aa: CTSSLQPGPVLAYEQYF
clone_size: few
d_call: -
v_call: TRBV1
j_call: TRBJ2-7

cdr3_nt: TGTGCCAGCAGCGGCGACAGGGGCATTTCTCGCTATGGCTACACCTTC
cdr3_aa: CASSGDRGISRYGYTF
clone_size: -
d_call: TRBD1
v_call: TRBV7-9
j_call: TRBJ1-2

cdr3_nt: TGTGCCAGTAGTATAGGCCAAGGGGTAGAGACCCAGTACTTC
cdr3_aa: CASSIGQGVETQYF
clone_size: -
d_call: -
v_call: TRBV19
j_call: TRBJ2-5

cdr3_nt: TGTGCCAGTAGCAGTTGGGACAGCCACTACGAGCAGTACTTC
cdr3_aa: CASSSWDSHYEQYF
clone_size: -
d_call: TRBD1
v_call: TRBV19
j_call: TRBJ2-7

cdr3_nt: TGTGCCAGCAGCCAGAGTTCTAGCACAGATACGCAGTATTTT
cdr3_aa: CASSQSSSTDTQYF
clone_size: -
d_call: -
v_call: TRBV6-5
j_call: TRBJ2-3

cdr3_nt: TGCGCCAGCAGCTCTCGGGGAGGATCAGAAGAGACCCAGTACTTC
cdr3_aa: CASSSRGGSEETQYF
clone_size: few
d_call: -
v_call: TRBV5-1
j_call: TRBJ2-5

cdr3_nt: TGTGCCTGGAGTGACAGGGGGCTTCAGCCCCAGCATTTT
cdr3_aa: CAWSDRGLQPQHF
clone_size: few
d_call: TRBD1
v_call: TRBV30
j_call: TRBJ1-5

cdr3_nt: TGTGCCAGCAGCTTAGGTACTAGAGGTACAGATACGCAGTATTTT
cdr3_aa: CASSLGTRGTDTQYF
clone_size: few
d_call: -
v_call: TRBV7-2
j_call: TRBJ2-3

cdr3_nt: TGTGCCAGCAGCTTTCACGCAGGCGGGGAAAAACTGTTTTTT
cdr3_aa: CASSFHAGGEKLFF
clone_size: -
d_call: -
v_call: TRBV7-2
j_call: TRBJ1-4

cdr3_nt: TGTGCCAGCAGGGCAACTAGCGGGAACACCGGGGAGCTGTTTTTT
cdr3_aa: CASRATSGNTGELFF
clone_size: -
d_call: TRBD2
v_call: TRBV2
j_call: TRBJ2-2

cdr3_nt: TGTGCCAGCAGCTTGAAGGGACTCCAAGAGACCCAGTACTTC
cdr3_aa: CASSLKGLQETQYF
clone_size: few
d_call: -
v_call: TRBV5-6
j_call: TRBJ2-5